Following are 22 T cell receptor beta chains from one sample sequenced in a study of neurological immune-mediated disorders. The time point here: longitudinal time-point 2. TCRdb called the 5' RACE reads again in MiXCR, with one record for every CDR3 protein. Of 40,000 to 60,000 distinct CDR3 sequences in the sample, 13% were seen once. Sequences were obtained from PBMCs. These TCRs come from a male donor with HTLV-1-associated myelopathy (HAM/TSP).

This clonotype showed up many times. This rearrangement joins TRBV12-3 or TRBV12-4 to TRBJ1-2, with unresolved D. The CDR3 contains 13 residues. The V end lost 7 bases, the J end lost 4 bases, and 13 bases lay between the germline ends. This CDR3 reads CASTPGGIYGYTF. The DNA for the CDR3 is TGTGCCAGCACCCCGGGAGGGATCTATGGCTACACCTTC.

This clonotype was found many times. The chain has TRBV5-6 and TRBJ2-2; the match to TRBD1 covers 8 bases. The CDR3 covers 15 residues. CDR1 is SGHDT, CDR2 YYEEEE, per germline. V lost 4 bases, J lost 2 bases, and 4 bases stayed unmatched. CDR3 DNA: TGTGCCAGCAGCAAGGACAGGGATAACACCGGGGAGCTGTTTTTT. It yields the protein CASSKDRDNTGELFF.

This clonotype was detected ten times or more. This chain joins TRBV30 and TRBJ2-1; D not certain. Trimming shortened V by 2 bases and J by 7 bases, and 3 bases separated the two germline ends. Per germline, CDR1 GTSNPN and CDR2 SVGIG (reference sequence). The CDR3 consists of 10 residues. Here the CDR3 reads CAWSSNEQFF. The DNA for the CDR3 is TGTGCCTGGAGTTCAAATGAGCAGTTCTTC.

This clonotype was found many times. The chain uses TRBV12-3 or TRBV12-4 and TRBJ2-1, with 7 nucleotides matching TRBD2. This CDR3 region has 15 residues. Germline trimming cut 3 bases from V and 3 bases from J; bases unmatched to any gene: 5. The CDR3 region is CASSFQLASYNEQFF. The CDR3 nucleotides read TGTGCCAGCAGTTTTCAACTAGCGAGCTACAATGAGCAGTTCTTC.

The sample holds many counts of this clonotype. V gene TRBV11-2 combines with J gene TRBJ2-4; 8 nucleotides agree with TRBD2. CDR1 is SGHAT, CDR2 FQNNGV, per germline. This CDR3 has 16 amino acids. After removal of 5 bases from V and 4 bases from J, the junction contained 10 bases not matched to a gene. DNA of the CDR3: TGTGCCAGCAGCCCGGGGGGGGGCTTCGCTAAAAACATTCAGTACTTC. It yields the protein CASSPGGGFAKNIQYF.

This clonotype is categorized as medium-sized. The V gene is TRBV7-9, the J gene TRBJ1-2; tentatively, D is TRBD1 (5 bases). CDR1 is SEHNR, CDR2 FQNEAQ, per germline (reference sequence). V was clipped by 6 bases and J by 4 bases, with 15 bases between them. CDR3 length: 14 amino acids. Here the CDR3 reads CASSSSGASYGYTF. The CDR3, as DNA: TGTGCCAGCAGTTCCTCCGGGGCCTCCTATGGCTACACCTTC. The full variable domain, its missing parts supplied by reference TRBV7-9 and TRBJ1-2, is DTGVSQNPRHKITKRGQNVTFRCDPISEHNRLYWYRQTLGQGPEFLTYFQNEAQLEKSRLLSDRFSAERPKGSFSTLEIQRTEQGDSAMYLCASSSSGASYGYTFGSGTRLTVV.

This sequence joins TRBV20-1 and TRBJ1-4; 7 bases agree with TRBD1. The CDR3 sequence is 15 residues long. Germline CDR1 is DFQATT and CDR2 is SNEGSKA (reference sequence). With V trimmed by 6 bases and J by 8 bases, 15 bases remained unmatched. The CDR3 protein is CSARDSHTRLEKLFF. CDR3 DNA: TGCAGTGCCAGGGACAGCCACACGCGTCTGGAAAAACTGTTTTTT.

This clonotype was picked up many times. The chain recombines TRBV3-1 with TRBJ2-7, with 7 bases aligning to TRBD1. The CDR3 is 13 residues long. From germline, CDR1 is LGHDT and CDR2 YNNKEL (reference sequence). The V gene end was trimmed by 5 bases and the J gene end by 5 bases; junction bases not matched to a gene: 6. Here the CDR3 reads CASSFRQGHEQYF. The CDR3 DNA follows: TGTGCCAGCAGCTTTCGACAGGGCCACGAGCAGTACTTC.

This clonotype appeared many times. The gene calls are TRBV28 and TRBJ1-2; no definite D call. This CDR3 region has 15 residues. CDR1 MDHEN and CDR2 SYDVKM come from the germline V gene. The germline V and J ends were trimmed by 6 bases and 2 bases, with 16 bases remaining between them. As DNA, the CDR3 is TGTGCCAGCAGCCCCCCCGGGCCGGGGAACTATGGCTACACCTTC. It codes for CASSPPGPGNYGYTF.

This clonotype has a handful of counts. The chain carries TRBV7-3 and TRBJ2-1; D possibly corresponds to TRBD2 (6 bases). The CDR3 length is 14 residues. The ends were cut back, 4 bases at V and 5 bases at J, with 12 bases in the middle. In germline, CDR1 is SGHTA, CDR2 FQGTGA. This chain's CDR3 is CASSYGTSNNEQFF. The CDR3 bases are TGTGCCAGCAGCTATGGGACTTCGAACAATGAGCAGTTCTTC.

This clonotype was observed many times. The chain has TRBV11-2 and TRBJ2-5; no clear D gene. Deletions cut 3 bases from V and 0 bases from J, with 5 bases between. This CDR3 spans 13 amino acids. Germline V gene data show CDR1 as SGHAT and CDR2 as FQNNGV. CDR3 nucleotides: TGTGCCAGCAGCTTGAGGTACCAAGAGACCCAGTACTTC. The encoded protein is CASSLRYQETQYF.

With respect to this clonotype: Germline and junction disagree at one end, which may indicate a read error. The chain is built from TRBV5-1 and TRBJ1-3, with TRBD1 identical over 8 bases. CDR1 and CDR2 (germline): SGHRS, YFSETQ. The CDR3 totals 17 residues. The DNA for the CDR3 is TGTGCCAGCAGCTTGGGCGGCCAGGGGGCAATTGGAAACACCATATGTTTT. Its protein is CASSLGGQGAIGNTICF.

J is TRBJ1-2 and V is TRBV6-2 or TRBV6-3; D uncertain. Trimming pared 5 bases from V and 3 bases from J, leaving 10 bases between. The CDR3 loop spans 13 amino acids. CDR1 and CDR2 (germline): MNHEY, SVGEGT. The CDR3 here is CASSRSDYYGYTF. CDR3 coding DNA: TGTGCCAGCAGTAGATCGGATTACTATGGCTACACCTTC.

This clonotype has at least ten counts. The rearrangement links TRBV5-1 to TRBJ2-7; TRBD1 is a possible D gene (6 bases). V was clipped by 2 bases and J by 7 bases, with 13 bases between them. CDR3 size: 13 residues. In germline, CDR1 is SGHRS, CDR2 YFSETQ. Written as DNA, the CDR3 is TGCGCCAGCAGCTTTCAGGGGAGCGGTGAGCAGTACTTC. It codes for CASSFQGSGEQYF.

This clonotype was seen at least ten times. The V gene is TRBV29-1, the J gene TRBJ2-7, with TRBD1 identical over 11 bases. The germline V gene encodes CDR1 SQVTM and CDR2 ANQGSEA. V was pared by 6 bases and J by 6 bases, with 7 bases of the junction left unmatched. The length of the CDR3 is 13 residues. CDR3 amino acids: CSVQPGTGGEQYF. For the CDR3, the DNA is TGCAGCGTCCAGCCCGGGACAGGGGGCGAGCAGTACTTC.

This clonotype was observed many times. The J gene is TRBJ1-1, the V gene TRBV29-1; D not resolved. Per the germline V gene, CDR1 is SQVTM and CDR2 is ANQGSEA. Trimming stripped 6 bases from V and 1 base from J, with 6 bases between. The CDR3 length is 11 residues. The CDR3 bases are TGCAGCGTACGCAAGAACACTGAAGCTTTCTTT. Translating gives CSVRKNTEAFF.

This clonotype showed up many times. CDR3 sequence: CASSGTGFGYTF. The CDR3 DNA sequence: TGTGCCAGCAGCGGGACAGGGTTTGGCTACACCTTC. The genes are TRBV5-6 and TRBJ1-2, with 9 bases aligning to TRBD1. The ends lost 4 bases at V and 7 bases at J; junction bases unmatched: 2. Germline V CDR1 and CDR2: SGHDT, YYEEEE. The CDR3 covers 12 residues. The full variable domain, its missing parts supplied by reference TRBV5-6 and TRBJ1-2, is DAGVTQSPTHLIKTRGQQVTLRCSPKSGHDTVSWYQQALGQGPQFIFQYYEEEERQRGNFPDRFSGHQFPNYSSELNVNALLLGDSALYLCASSGTGFGYTFGSGTRLTVV.

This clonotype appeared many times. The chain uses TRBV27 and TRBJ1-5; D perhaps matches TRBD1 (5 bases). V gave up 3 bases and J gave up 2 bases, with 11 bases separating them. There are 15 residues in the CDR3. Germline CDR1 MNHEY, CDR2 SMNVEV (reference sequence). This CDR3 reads CASSFGGFGNQPQHF. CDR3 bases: TGTGCCAGCAGTTTTGGGGGGTTTGGCAATCAGCCCCAGCATTTT.

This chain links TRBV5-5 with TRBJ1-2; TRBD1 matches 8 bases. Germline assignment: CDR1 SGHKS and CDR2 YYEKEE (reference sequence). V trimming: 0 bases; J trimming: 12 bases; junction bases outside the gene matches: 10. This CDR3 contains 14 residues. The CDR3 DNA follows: TGTGCCAGCAGCTTGGCAGGGACAGGTCGACGCGACACCTTC. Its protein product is CASSLAGTGRRDTF.

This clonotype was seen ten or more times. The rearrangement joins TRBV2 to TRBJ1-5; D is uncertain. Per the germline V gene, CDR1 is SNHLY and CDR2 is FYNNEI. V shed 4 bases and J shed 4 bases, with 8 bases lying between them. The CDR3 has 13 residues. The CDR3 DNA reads TGTGCCAGCAGTGTCAGCCTGAATCAGCCCCAGCATTTT. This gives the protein CASSVSLNQPQHF. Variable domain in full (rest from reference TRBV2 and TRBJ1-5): EPEVTQTPSHQVTQMGQEVILRCVPISNHLYFYWYRQILGQKVEFLVSFYNNEISEKSEIFDDQFSVERPDGSNFTLKIRSTKLEDSAMYFCASSVSLNQPQHFGDGTRLSIL.

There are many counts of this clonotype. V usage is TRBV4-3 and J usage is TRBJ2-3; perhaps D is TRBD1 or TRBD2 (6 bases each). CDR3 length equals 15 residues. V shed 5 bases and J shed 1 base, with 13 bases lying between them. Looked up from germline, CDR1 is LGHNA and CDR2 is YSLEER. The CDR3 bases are TGCGCCAGCAGCACGAGGGGGGCCGGCACAGATACGCAGTATTTT. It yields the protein CASSTRGAGTDTQYF.

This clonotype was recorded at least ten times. In DNA form, the CDR3 reads TGTGCCAGCAGGGATTCCGACAGATTCTATGGCTACACCTTC. Its translation is CASRDSDRFYGYTF. This chain joins TRBV6-2 or TRBV6-3 and TRBJ1-2; TRBD1 is a possible D gene (5 bases). The V gene's germline CDR1 is MNHEY and CDR2 SVGEGT. The CDR3 is made up of 14 amino acids. Between the trimmed V and J ends, which lost 6 bases and 4 bases, there was a span of 15 bases.